The T cell receptor (beta chain) described here comes from a study of cytomegalovirus exposure and HLA in healthy donors. A remark on this clone: The antigen remains undetermined.

PCR was performed using 60 Vbeta and 13 Jbeta primers. This table comes from immunoSEQ multiplex PCR, and its TCRdb copy is limited to in-frame clones, with some not included. The table has approximately 75,000 clones, around three quarters seen once. CDR1 and CDR2 from the germline V gene are SGHVS and FNYEAQ. Trimming cost V 0 bases and J 0 bases, with 8 bases left between them. The CDR3 totals 15 residues. Study-wide findings and caveats: Earlier findings revealed that most TCR beta V segments proved productive either about 90% or about 30% of the time. For TCR beta chains, V- and J-gene trimming was later linked to a missense DCLRE1C variant. Across HLA loci, a later analysis found differing TCR association rates, with DRB1 most and HLA-C fewest. Most of the CMV-associated TCR beta chains (in a later analysis) appeared to be HLA-restricted.

The chain couples TRBV7-6 to TRBJ1-1; D gene ambiguous. This clonotype was obtained from a male donor in good health and CMV-seronegative. Input material: PBMCs. Here the CDR3 DNA reads TGTGCCAGCAGCTTAGCGCGGGCCATGAACACTGAAGCTTTCTTT. It yields the protein CASSLARAMNTEAFF. The full variable domain, with the rest looked up from reference TRBV7-6 and TRBJ1-1, is GAGVSQSPRYKVTKRGQDVALRCDPISGHVSLYWYRQALGQGPEFLTYFNYEAQQDKSGLPNDRFSAERPEGSISTLTIQRTEQRDSAMYRCASSLARAMNTEAFFGQGTRLTVV.